This T cell receptor beta chain originates from a study of shared clonotypes between healthy human individuals. Background on the study: Participating donors consisted of a couple of women and a few men aged 18 to 49.

Points on this clone: Its antigen is unknown.

The study's findings and limits: Sharing across four donors was seen in 4% to 5% of naive CD4 clonotypes.

Trimming pared 10 bases from V and 1 base from J, leaving 8 bases between. This CDR3 is built from 12 residues. Germline V gene sequence: CDR1 LNHDA, CDR2 SQIVND (reference sequence). Naive CD8 isolation took CD45RO-negative cells positively selected for CCR7 and excluded terminally differentiated effector memory CD45RA+ cells. Clones were sequenced by immunoSEQ multiplex PCR, and TCRdb holds only the in-frame ones, with some missing. This sample carries roughly 650,000 clones, around 96% of them seen once, and the ten largest clones take more than 0.085%. This TCR was sampled from a woman aged 25 to 45 in good health. The chain combines TRBV19 with TRBJ1-5; D gene uncertain. Source material: naive CD8+ T cells sorted from blood. The CDR3 DNA reads TGTGCCACCGAGGACAGCAATCAGCCCCAGCATTTT. Translation gives CATEDSNQPQHF.